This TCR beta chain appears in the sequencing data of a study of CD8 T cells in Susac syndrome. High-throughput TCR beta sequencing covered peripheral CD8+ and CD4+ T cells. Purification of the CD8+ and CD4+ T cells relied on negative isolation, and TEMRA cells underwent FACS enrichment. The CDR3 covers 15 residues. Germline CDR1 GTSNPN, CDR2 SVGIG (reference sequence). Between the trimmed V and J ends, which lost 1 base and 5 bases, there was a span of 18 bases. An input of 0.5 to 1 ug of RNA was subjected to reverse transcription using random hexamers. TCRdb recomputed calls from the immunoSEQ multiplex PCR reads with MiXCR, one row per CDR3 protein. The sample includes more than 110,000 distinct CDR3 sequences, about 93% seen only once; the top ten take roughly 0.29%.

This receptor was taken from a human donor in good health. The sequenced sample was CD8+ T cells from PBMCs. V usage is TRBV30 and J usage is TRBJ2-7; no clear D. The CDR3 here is CAWSERGLRYNEQYF. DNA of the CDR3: TGTGCCTGGAGTGAGCGAGGTTTGAGGTATAACGAGCAGTACTTC.